These T cell receptor beta chains were read from a single sample in a study of blood T cell repertoires in COVID-19. Clones were sequenced by immunoSEQ multiplex PCR, and TCRdb holds only the in-frame ones, with some missing. The repertoire holds about 8,000 clones, more than 85% seen once, with roughly 4.2% in the top ten. Material: peripheral blood. The receptors derive from a woman aged 45-65 years with active COVID-19. CDR3s include the opening cysteine and the closing phenylalanine or tryptophan. D genes are given only for firm matches. The size field is filled for only some rows; it gives once, few, many or a size class.

v_gene	j_gene	d_gene	abundance	CDR3nt	CDR3aa
TRBV5-6	TRBJ2-7	.	.	TGTGCCAGCAGCTTGCAGGGCTACGAGCAGTACTTC	CASSLQGYEQYF
TRBV20-1	TRBJ2-1	.	once	TGCAGTGCTAGTAAGGGGAACGGCAATGAGCAGTTCTTC	CSASKGNGNEQFF
TRBV19	TRBJ2-3	TRBD1	.	TGTGCCAGTAGTATCGGGACAGCCGACACAGATACGCAGTATTTT	CASSIGTADTDTQYF
TRBV6-6	TRBJ2-2	.	.	TGTGCCAGCAGTACGAGTTCTCGGGGTGGGGCCGGGGAGCTGTTTTTT	CASSTSSRGGAGELFF
TRBV19	TRBJ2-7	TRBD1	.	TGTGCCAGTAGTCCCTCAGCCGGGACAGGGTACGAGCAGTACTTC	CASSPSAGTGYEQYF
TRBV5-1	TRBJ2-1	TRBD2	.	TGCGCCAGCAGCGGCGGGACTAGCTGGAATGAGCAGTTCTTC	CASSGGTSWNEQFF
TRBV29-1	TRBJ2-3	.	.	TGCAGCGTTGCGACAGGCACAGATACGCAGTATTTT	CSVATGTDTQYF
TRBV18	TRBJ1-5	.	.	TGTGCCAGCTCCCGCCTTTCAGGGCCCCAGCATTTT	CASSRLSGPQHF
TRBV6-1	TRBJ1-6	.	.	TGTGCCAGCAGTGAAGTCCACACGAATTCACCCCTCCACTTT	CASSEVHTNSPLHF
TRBV28	TRBJ2-2	TRBD1	.	TGTGCCACCATAGACAGGGGCGGCACCGGGGAGCTGTTTTTT	CATIDRGGTGELFF
TRBV3-1/TRBV3-2	TRBJ2-2	TRBD2	.	TGTGCCAGCAGCACCGGGACTAGCGGGAACACCGGGGAGCTGTTTTTT	CASSTGTSGNTGELFF
TRBV7-6	TRBJ2-3	.	.	TGTGCCAGCAGCTTATCCGTGACAGGAATCACAGATACGCAGTATTTT	CASSLSVTGITDTQYF
TRBV7-2	TRBJ1-2	.	.	TGTGCCAGCAGCCCCTCAGGGGTAGGTGGCTACACCTTC	CASSPSGVGGYTF
TRBV19	TRBJ2-5	TRBD1	.	TGTGCCAGTAGTACGGGACAGAGGGAGACCCAGTACTTC	CASSTGQRETQYF
TRBV25-1	TRBJ2-5	.	.	TGTGCCAGCAGTGAAGGCAGTTCAGAGACCCAGTACTTC	CASSEGSSETQYF
TRBV19	TRBJ1-2	TRBD1	.	TGTGCCAGTGGGGGACAGGGCTATGGCTACACCTTC	CASGGQGYGYTF
TRBV15	TRBJ2-3	.	.	TGTGCCACCAGCGGTAGCAAAGTTACGCAGTATTTT	CATSGSKVTQYF
TRBV5-1	TRBJ2-7	.	once	TGCGCCAGCAGCTTGGACCTCCTCGGGGAGCAGTACTTC	CASSLDLLGEQYF
TRBV28	TRBJ2-1	.	.	TGTGCCAGCAGTGAGGATTACCAGACCTACAATGAGCAGTTCTTC	CASSEDYQTYNEQFF
TRBV27	TRBJ1-6	.	few	TGTGCCAGCACCCGTGACAGGCTAGGCAATTCACCCCTCCACTTT	CASTRDRLGNSPLHF
TRBV4-1	TRBJ1-5	.	once	TGCGCCAGCAGCCAAGGGGGCAAGAACAATCAGCCCCAGCATTTT	CASSQGGKNNQPQHF
TRBV19	TRBJ2-1	TRBD2	.	TGTGCCAGTAGTCCAGCGGGAGGTCGGCACAATGAGCAGTTCTTC	CASSPAGGRHNEQFF
TRBV5-5	TRBJ1-2	TRBD1	.	TGTGCCAGCAGCTCAACCGGGACAGTCTATGGCTACACCTTC	CASSSTGTVYGYTF
TRBV6-5	TRBJ2-3	.	.	TGTGCCAGCAGCCAGGACCGGGACACAGATACGCAGTATTTT	CASSQDRDTDTQYF
TRBV4-1	TRBJ1-5	.	.	TGCGCCAGCAGCCAAGATCCCTCCTCCGGGAGTAGCAATCAGCCCCAGCATTTT	CASSQDPSSGSSNQPQHF
TRBV25-1	TRBJ2-5	TRBD2	.	TGTGCCAGCAGTGAGGGGGTAGCGGGGACCCAAGAGACCCAGTACTTC	CASSEGVAGTQETQYF
TRBV10-2	TRBJ1-5	.	.	TGCGCCAGCAAAAATCTGAATCAGCCCCAGCATTTT	CASKNLNQPQHF
TRBV6-5	TRBJ2-7	.	.	TGTGCCAGCAGTACAGGGCTTTACGAGCAGTACTTC	CASSTGLYEQYF
TRBV19	TRBJ2-7	.	.	TGTGCCAGTAGTATGGGGCCGATCTACGAGCAGTACTTC	CASSMGPIYEQYF
TRBV13	TRBJ1-1	.	.	TGTGCCAGCAGCTACCGGACTGAAGCTTTCTTT	CASSYRTEAFF
TRBV4-1	TRBJ1-1	.	.	TGCGCCAGCAGCCCCGAGCCGGGGGGGGGAAACACTGAAGCTTTCTTT	CASSPEPGGGNTEAFF
TRBV4-2	TRBJ2-3	TRBD2	.	TGTGCCAGCAGCCAAGGTATAGCGGGAGACACAGATACGCAGTATTTT	CASSQGIAGDTDTQYF
TRBV9	TRBJ2-3	.	.	TGTGCCAGCAGCCCAGAGGGCGGGATCACAGATACGCAGTATTTT	CASSPEGGITDTQYF
TRBV19	TRBJ2-1	TRBD1	.	TGTGCCAGTAGTATCGAGGACAGGGGGCCCTACAATGAGCAGTTCTTC	CASSIEDRGPYNEQFF
TRBV7-6	TRBJ2-2	.	.	TGTGCCAGCAGCTTACTTGGCGCGGGACCGAACACCGGGGAGCTGTTTTTT	CASSLLGAGPNTGELFF
TRBV5-1	TRBJ2-1	.	.	TGCGCCAGCAGCGCCGGGAACTACAATGAGCAGTTCTTC	CASSAGNYNEQFF
TRBV28	TRBJ1-5	.	.	TGTGCCAGCAGTTTCGGGGTAAATCAGCCCCAGCATTTT	CASSFGVNQPQHF
TRBV3-1/TRBV3-2	TRBJ1-1	TRBD1	.	TGTGCCAGCAGCCAGCATACAGGGGGAAGCACTGAAGCTTTCTTT	CASSQHTGGSTEAFF
TRBV7-9	TRBJ2-1	.	.	TGTGCCAGCAGCTTAGAACTAGGGTTATCAAATGAGCAGTTCTTC	CASSLELGLSNEQFF
TRBV7-6	TRBJ2-1	.	once	TGTGCCAGCAGCCTTGGACTTCGGGATGAGCAGTTCTTC	CASSLGLRDEQFF
TRBV15	TRBJ2-7	.	.	TGTGCCACCAGCAGAGCTTCCGGGAGCCCGGGGCACGAGCAGTACTTC	CATSRASGSPGHEQYF
TRBV2	TRBJ1-2	TRBD1	.	TGTGCCAGCAGCCCCGGGACAGGGAATGGCTACACCTTC	CASSPGTGNGYTF
TRBV18	TRBJ2-1	TRBD2	.	TGTGCCAGCTCACCCGGGACTAGCGCCAGCGGGTTCAATGAGCAGTTCTTC	CASSPGTSASGFNEQFF
TRBV4-1	TRBJ1-2	.	.	TGCGCCAGCAGCCAAGTAAAAGGGGAAGGGGTCGGCGGCTACACCTTC	CASSQVKGEGVGGYTF
TRBV27	TRBJ2-1	TRBD1	.	TGTGCCAGCAGCTTACCGGGACAGGTATACAATGAGCAGTTCTTC	CASSLPGQVYNEQFF
TRBV5-1	TRBJ2-5	.	.	TGCGCCAGCACCCTGAGGACAGTCCAAGAGACCCAGTACTTC	CASTLRTVQETQYF
TRBV7-2	TRBJ2-1	TRBD2	.	TGTGCCAGCAGCTTACGAGGCGGGAGCTCCTACAATGAGCAGTTCTTC	CASSLRGGSSYNEQFF
TRBV15	TRBJ1-1	.	.	TGTGCCACCAGCAGAGGGGACTCCTGGATCACTGAAGCTTTCTTT	CATSRGDSWITEAFF
TRBV18	TRBJ1-2	TRBD1	.	TGTGCCAGCTCACCGAATGTAGGACAGGGAACGAGTGGCTACACCTTC	CASSPNVGQGTSGYTF
TRBV18	TRBJ1-2	.	.	TGTGCCAGCTCACCAAACTCGGGGGGCGCTGGGTATGGCTACACCTTC	CASSPNSGGAGYGYTF
TRBV28	TRBJ2-7	.	.	TGTGCCAGCAGTAGGACAAGCTCCTACGAGCAGTACTTC	CASSRTSSYEQYF
TRBV2	TRBJ2-2	TRBD1	.	TGTGCCAGCAGTGGGCCAGGGGGACAGAACACCGGGGAGCTGTTTTTT	CASSGPGGQNTGELFF
TRBV27	TRBJ1-1	TRBD1	.	TGTGCCAGCAGCGGGACAGCGGTCTTTGAAGCTTTCTTT	CASSGTAVFEAFF
TRBV19	TRBJ2-7	TRBD1	.	TGTGCCAGTAGTATGGGACAGGGCCTCTCCTACGAGCAGTACTTC	CASSMGQGLSYEQYF
TRBV29-1	TRBJ2-4	TRBD1	.	TGCAGCGTACAGGGGGCGCTGACCAAAAACATTCAGTACTTC	CSVQGALTKNIQYF
TRBV28	TRBJ1-1	TRBD1	.	TGTGCCATCCGGGCAACAGGGGGCCCTGAAGCTTTCTTT	CAIRATGGPEAFF
TRBV5-1	TRBJ2-5	.	.	TGCGCCAGCAGCTTGCAACAGGGAACAGAGACCCAGTACTTC	CASSLQQGTETQYF
TRBV24-1	TRBJ2-3	TRBD1	.	TGTGCCACCAGTGATACACCTGGCAGGGGGCGGTCAGATACGCAGTATTTT	CATSDTPGRGRSDTQYF
TRBV24-1	TRBJ2-3	TRBD2	.	TGTGCCACCAGTACCTTAGCGGGGCCCACAGATACGCAGTATTTT	CATSTLAGPTDTQYF
TRBV5-1	TRBJ2-2	.	.	TGCGCCAGCAGCTTGGGACTACCGAACACCGGGGAGCTGTTTTTT	CASSLGLPNTGELFF